Shown below are 24 T cell receptor beta chains from a single sample sequenced in a study of T cells in Graves' hyperthyroidism and ophthalmopathy. What was amplified from RNA transcripts were TCR beta CDR3 regions. First-round RT-PCR targeting the TCR CDR3 was performed with the HTBI primer set. From the multiplex PCR reads, TCRdb called clonotypes with MiXCR, one entry per CDR3 protein. This table holds fewer than 500,000 distinct CDR3 sequences, about 14% found once. Sequenced: blood. Receptors originate from a man aged 18 to 30 with Graves' ophthalmopathy.

This clonotype was detected many times. The chain employs TRBV6-1 and TRBJ2-7, with D unresolved. There are 12 residues in the CDR3. Germline CDR1 is MNHNS and CDR2 is SASEGT. V was clipped by 7 bases and J by 4 bases, with 11 bases between them. In nucleotides, the CDR3 is TGTGCCAGCACCGACTTGAGGTACGAGCAGTACTTC. This translates into CASTDLRYEQYF.

The CDR3 region has the DNA TGCAGTGCTAGAGAAGACGCGGGAGCTTACAATGAGCAGTTCTTC. Protein: CSAREDAGAYNEQFF. The genes are TRBV20-1 and TRBJ2-1; 7 bases align to TRBD2. The CDR3 totals 15 residues. Germline CDR1 reads DFQATT; CDR2 reads SNEGSKA (reference sequence). The junction had 6 bases not matched to a gene; V was cut back by 0 bases and J by 4 bases.

Ten or more counts support this clonotype. This chain uses TRBV15 with TRBJ2-2; TRBD1 matches 9 bases. The V gene end was trimmed by 1 base and the J gene end by 4 bases; junction bases not matched to a gene: 1. Germline assignment: CDR1 LNHNV and CDR2 YYDKDF (reference sequence). The CDR3 covers 15 residues. The CDR3 is CATSRGTGVTGELFF. The CDR3 DNA follows: TGTGCCACCAGCAGAGGGACAGGGGTCACCGGGGAGCTGTTTTTT.

This clonotype was seen repeatedly, ten times or more. The chain employs TRBV24-1 and TRBJ1-2; D gene ambiguous. Deletions cut 6 bases from V and 2 bases from J, with 9 bases between. In germline, CDR1 is KGHDR, CDR2 SFDVKD. The CDR3 is 13 amino acids. The CDR3 nucleotides read TGTGCCACCAGTAATTCAGCCAACTATGGCTACACCTTC. This translates into CATSNSANYGYTF.

V is TRBV12-3 or TRBV12-4 and J is TRBJ2-7; TRBD1 matches at 11 bases. The CDR3 extends over 15 amino acids. V shed 5 bases, J shed 6 bases, and the junction held 9 bases outside the gene matches. DNA for the CDR3: TGTGCCAGCAGTCTCGGACAGGGGGCGCAGTCCGAGCAGTACTTC. Translation: CASSLGQGAQSEQYF.

In this sample, this clonotype turned up many times. V and J are TRBV5-1 and TRBJ2-5; D is perhaps TRBD2 (6 bases). Germline V lookup: CDR1 SGHRS, CDR2 YFSETQ. Deletions cut 2 bases from V and 3 bases from J, with 11 bases between. The CDR3 loop spans 14 amino acids. Written as DNA, the CDR3 is TGCGCCAGCAGCTTAGTCCCGGGGGAAGAGACCCAGTACTTC. As protein: CASSLVPGEETQYF.

This clonotype was seen repeatedly, ten times or more. This rearrangement joins TRBV2 to TRBJ2-5, with a tentative D call TRBD1 (5 bases). Germline V gene data show CDR1 as SNHLY and CDR2 as FYNNEI. This CDR3 contains 12 residues. The V end was cut by 8 bases, the J end by 7 bases, with 14 bases between. CDR3: CASAGRVGTQYF. The CDR3 DNA sequence: TGTGCCAGCGCTGGCAGGGTGGGGACCCAGTACTTC.

The chain combines TRBV4-1 with TRBJ1-4; D is ambiguous. V was clipped by 1 base and J by 4 bases, with 13 bases between them. Germline V lookup: CDR1 MGHRA, CDR2 YSYEKL. CDR3 length equals 16 residues. CDR3: CASSQGPLRGNEKLFF. The DNA for the CDR3 is TGCGCCAGCAGCCAAGGGCCACTGCGGGGTAATGAAAAACTGTTTTTT.

This clonotype was detected only a few times. With a much larger clone just one base away, this may be a read error. V is TRBV2 and J is TRBJ2-7; perhaps TRBD1 as D (6 bases). This CDR3 spans 13 amino acids. Germline assignment: CDR1 SNHLY and CDR2 FYNNEI. The CDR3, as DNA: TGTGCCAGCAGCCGGGACACCACCTACGAGCAGCACTTC. This translates into CASSRDTTYEQHF.

In this sample, this clonotype turned up many times. The gene calls are TRBV12-3 or TRBV12-4 and TRBJ2-7, with 8 nucleotides matching TRBD2. The CDR3 is 13 residues long. The J segment lost 9 bases and the V segment lost 2 bases, leaving 6 bases of the junction unmatched. The CDR3 protein is CASSLNSGMPQYF. The CDR3 DNA sequence: TGTGCCAGCAGTTTAAATAGCGGGATGCCGCAGTACTTC.

This clonotype was counted ten times or more. The V call is TRBV3-1, the J call TRBJ2-2, with D tentatively TRBD1 (5 bases). The CDR3 loop spans 15 amino acids. Germline values: CDR1 LGHDT, CDR2 YNNKEL (reference sequence). V was cut by 0 bases and J by 2 bases, with 7 bases left in between. The CDR3 DNA reads TGTGCCAGCAGCCAAGACGGACATAACACCGGGGAGCTGTTTTTT. Its protein product is CASSQDGHNTGELFF. Full variable domain (remainder filled in from reference TRBV3-1 and TRBJ2-2): DTAVSQTPKYLVTQMGNDKSIKCEQNLGHDTMYWYKQDSKKFLKIMFSYNNKELIINETVPNRFSPKSPDKAHLNLHINSLELGDSAVYFCASSQDGHNTGELFFGEGSRLTVL.

This clonotype was observed a handful of times. The chain uses TRBV27 and TRBJ1-1; D is uncertain. Looked up from germline, CDR1 is MNHEY and CDR2 is SMNVEV (reference sequence). The CDR3 extends over 14 amino acids. Trimming stripped 7 bases from V and 2 bases from J, with 14 bases between. The CDR3 sequence: CASKFSAGNTEAFF. Written as DNA, the CDR3 is TGTGCCAGCAAATTCTCGGCCGGCAACACTGAAGCTTTCTTT.

The table lists this clonotype with many counts. V is TRBV5-5 and J is TRBJ2-5; D may match TRBD1 or TRBD2 (5 bases each). Germline loops: CDR1 SGHKS, CDR2 YYEKEE (reference sequence). The CDR3 extends over 13 amino acids. Trimming took 4 bases from V and 1 from J, leaving 8 bases between them. The CDR3 sequence is CASSHGAQETQYF. The CDR3 nucleotides are TGTGCCAGCAGCCACGGGGCCCAAGAGACCCAGTACTTC.

This clonotype has a handful of counts. The gene calls are TRBV5-8 and TRBJ2-2; no reliable D call. This CDR3 is built from 14 residues. Germline CDR1 reads SGHTS; CDR2 reads YDEGEE. V gave up 3 bases and J gave up 5 bases, with 11 bases separating them. CDR3 DNA: TGTGCCAGCAGCTCCGGAGCTAGTACCGGGGAGCTGTTTTTT. It translates to CASSSGASTGELFF.

This clonotype was found many times. The chain combines TRBV7-8 with TRBJ1-2; possible D gene TRBD1, 5 bases. Germline CDR1 is SGHVS and CDR2 is FQNEAQ. The V end was cut by 3 bases, the J end by 8 bases, with 16 bases between. This CDR3 has 14 amino acids. This chain's CDR3 is CASSLRQGAFGYTF. CDR3 nucleotides: TGTGCCAGCAGCTTGCGTCAGGGCGCCTTCGGCTACACCTTC.

At least ten counts were recorded for this clonotype. The chain combines TRBV6-5 with TRBJ2-7, with TRBD1 matching over 9 bases. J gave up 8 bases and V 6 bases, and 26 bases lay outside the gene matches. Germline V gives CDR1 MNHEY, CDR2 SVGAGI. The CDR3 consists of 19 residues. This chain's CDR3 is CASRRFQTGTGRPLVQQYF. Written as DNA, the CDR3 is TGTGCCAGCAGGAGATTCCAAACCGGGACAGGGCGACCCCTTGTTCAGCAGTACTTC.

This clonotype was counted at least ten times. The rearrangement links TRBV12-3 or TRBV12-4 to TRBJ2-7; TRBD1 aligns across 11 bases. The CDR3 has 13 amino acids. V lost 6 bases to trimming and J lost 5 bases; unmatched junction nucleotides: 3. The CDR3 region is CASSRTGGDEQYF. The CDR3 DNA follows: TGTGCCAGCAGCCGGACAGGGGGCGACGAGCAGTACTTC.

In this sample, this clonotype turned up many times. A junction end diverges from the germline sequence, so it may reflect a read error. The chain employs TRBV11-2 and TRBJ2-5; D unresolved. This CDR3 contains 13 residues. The germline gives CDR1 SGHAT, CDR2 FQNNGV. CDR3 bases: TGTGCCAGCAGCCTAGAACTCCAAGAGACCCAGTACTTC. It yields the protein CASSLELQETQYF.

This CDR3 is CASSQGTTRETQYF. The DNA of the CDR3 is TGTGCCAGCAGCCAGGGGACCACCAGGGAGACCCAGTACTTC. The chain recombines TRBV3-1 with TRBJ2-5; D might be TRBD1 or TRBD2, each matching 5 bases. V was trimmed by 3 bases and J by 5 bases, leaving 13 bases between them. This CDR3 contains 14 residues. Germline V gives CDR1 LGHDT, CDR2 YNNKEL (reference sequence).

As regards this clonotype: A single base separates this from a much larger clone, so it may be a read error. The rearrangement joins TRBV5-6 to TRBJ2-7; 7 nucleotides agree with TRBD2. The germline gives CDR1 SGHDT, CDR2 YYEEEE. Losses at the gene ends were 0 bases for V and 6 bases for J; bases not matched to a gene: 12. The CDR3 extends over 16 amino acids. CDR3 nucleotide sequence: TGTGCCAGCAGCTTGGCCCTAGCGGTAAGCTACTCCGAGCAGTACTTC. Its translation: CASSLALAVSYSEQYF.

The gene calls are TRBV6-5 and TRBJ1-6; no clear D gene. Looked up from germline, CDR1 is MNHEY and CDR2 is SVGAGI. V lost 0 bases, J lost 11 bases, and 8 bases lay in between. The CDR3 contains 13 residues. The CDR3 DNA reads as TGTGCCAGCAGTTACTCAAGGGCGACACCCCTCCACTTT. Protein sequence: CASSYSRATPLHF.

This clonotype was counted at least ten times. CDR3 amino acids: CASSQGGQNTDTQYF. The CDR3 DNA follows: TGTGCCAGCAGCCAGGGGGGGCAGAACACAGATACGCAGTATTTT. The chain combines TRBV3-1 with TRBJ2-3; D might be TRBD2 (7 bases). Germline-derived CDR1 and CDR2 are LGHDT and YNNKEL (reference sequence). V lost 3 bases and J 2 bases, leaving 12 bases between the germline ends. The CDR3 has 15 amino acids.

The sample holds many counts of this clonotype. The junction does not match germline at one end; this may be a read error. CDR3: CSARDLAGYEEQYF. The CDR3 DNA follows: TGCAGTGCTCGAGATCTAGCGGGATATGAAGAGCAGTACTTC. The rearrangement links TRBV20-1 to TRBJ2-7; 9 bases fit TRBD2. This CDR3 has 14 amino acids. The V gene's germline CDR1 is DFQATT and CDR2 SNEGSKA (reference sequence).

J is TRBJ2-5 and V is TRBV19, with a possible D match to TRBD1 (5 bases). The germline V gene encodes CDR1 LNHDA and CDR2 SQIVND (reference sequence). CDR3 length: 14 amino acids. V shed 1 base and J shed 7 bases, with 13 bases lying between them. CDR3 protein: CASSIGQSPGTQYF. CDR3 DNA: TGTGCCAGTAGTATAGGACAGTCGCCAGGGACCCAGTACTTC.